The 21 T cell receptor beta chains given below trace back to one sample, sequenced in a study of blood T cell repertoires in COVID-19. Assay: immunoSEQ multiplex PCR; the TCRdb copy retains only in-frame clones and omits some. The sample contains over 250,000 clones, about 89% of which appear only once. Sequencing was done on a sample of peripheral blood. The receptors come from a woman aged 40 to 50 who had recovered from COVID-19.

The gene calls are TRBV3-1 (or the pseudogene TRBV3-2) and TRBJ2-1, with 8 nucleotides matching TRBD1. The CDR3 covers 16 residues. In germline, CDR1 is LGHDT, CDR2 YNNKEL (reference sequence). After removal of 1 base from V and 3 bases from J, the junction contained 5 bases not matched to a gene. In DNA, the CDR3 is TGTGCCAGCAGCCAAGCTCAGGGGGCCAACTACAATGAGCAGTTCTTC. It is translated as CASSQAQGANYNEQFF.

The chain has TRBV18 and TRBJ2-7; 7 nucleotides agree with TRBD2. Germline-derived CDR1 and CDR2 are KGHSH and LQKENI. V lost 0 bases to trimming and J lost 4 bases; unmatched junction nucleotides: 6. The CDR3 runs 15 residues. CDR3 DNA: TGTGCCAGCTCACCACCGGTCGGCGGGAGATACGAGCAGTACTTC. Amino acid sequence: CASSPPVGGRYEQYF.

The rearrangement links TRBV7-6 to TRBJ1-2; 7 bases agree with TRBD1. V trimming: 5 bases; J trimming: 5 bases; junction bases outside the gene matches: 11. The CDR3 contains 15 residues. Germline CDR1 is SGHVS and CDR2 is FNYEAQ. CDR3: CASSPGTDNSYGYTF. CDR3 nucleotide sequence: TGTGCCAGCAGCCCAGGGACAGATAACTCATATGGCTACACCTTC.

This CDR3 is CASSLRTGGIAGELFF. DNA for the CDR3: TGTGCCAGCAGCTTACGGACGGGGGGCATCGCCGGGGAGCTGTTTTTT. The rearrangement uses TRBV11-3 and TRBJ2-2; the D gene is possibly TRBD2 (7 bases). CDR3 length: 16 amino acids. Germline values: CDR1 SGHNT, CDR2 YENEEA. V was clipped by 2 bases and J by 6 bases, with 16 bases between them.

This chain joins TRBV7-9 and TRBJ1-3, with TRBD1 as a possible D gene (5 bases). Germline V gene data show CDR1 as SEHNR and CDR2 as FQNEAQ (reference sequence). The CDR3 spans 13 residues. V shed 5 bases and J shed 5 bases, with 10 bases lying between them. The CDR3 loop reads CASSGAPRNTIYF. In DNA, the CDR3 is TGTGCCAGCAGCGGGGCCCCGAGAAACACCATATATTTT.

V usage is TRBV9 and J usage is TRBJ2-3; no definite D call. Germline CDR1 is SGDLS and CDR2 is YYNGEE. V shed 3 bases and J shed 6 bases, with 5 bases lying between them. The CDR3 length is 11 residues. The CDR3 region is CASSEYDTQYF. CDR3 nucleotides: TGTGCCAGCAGCGAATATGATACGCAGTATTTT. Full variable domain (missing parts from reference TRBV9 and TRBJ2-3): DSGVTQTPKHLITATGQRVTLRCSPRSGDLSVYWYQQSLDQGLQFLIQYYNGEERAKGNILERFSAQQFPDLHSELNLSSLELGDSALYFCASSEYDTQYFGPGTRLTVL.

V is TRBV11-2 and J is TRBJ1-2; TRBD1 aligns across 7 bases. Germline V lookup: CDR1 SGHAT, CDR2 FQNNGV. The CDR3 spans 17 residues. V trimming: 1 base; J trimming: 1 base; junction bases outside the gene matches: 9. CDR3 coding DNA: TGTGCCAGCAGCTTAGTAGGGGGCGTAGGGGGTAACTATGGCTACACCTTC. This sequence encodes CASSLVGGVGGNYGYTF.

This sequence joins TRBV30 and TRBJ2-7; tentatively, D is TRBD1 (6 bases). Germline values: CDR1 GTSNPN, CDR2 SVGIG (reference sequence). Trimming shortened V by 4 bases and J by 6 bases, and 13 bases separated the two germline ends. This CDR3 spans 12 amino acids. The CDR3 is CAWTIGTLEQYF. Written as DNA, the CDR3 is TGTGCCTGGACCATCGGGACACTCGAGCAGTACTTC.

V gene TRBV5-4 combines with J gene TRBJ1-1; weak D call: TRBD1 (6 bases). This CDR3 has 15 amino acids. Germline V gene data show CDR1 as SGHNT and CDR2 as YYREEE (reference sequence). V was clipped by 3 bases and J by 8 bases, with 20 bases between them. In nucleotides, the CDR3 is TGTGCCAGCAGCTCCTTGTTGGCGGGGGGCGCCGAAGCTTTCTTT. Encoded protein: CASSSLLAGGAEAFF.

This chain links TRBV11-3 with TRBJ2-1; 10 positions agree with TRBD2. The CDR3 length is 15 residues. Per germline, CDR1 SGHNT and CDR2 YENEEA. The V gene end was trimmed by 4 bases and the J gene end by 7 bases; junction bases not matched to a gene: 7. Here the CDR3 DNA reads TGTGCCAGCAGCTCATTAGCGGGGGGAGAAAATGAGCAGTTCTTC. As protein: CASSSLAGGENEQFF. The variable domain in full, completed from reference TRBV11-3 and TRBJ2-1, reads EAGVVQSPRYKIIEKKQPVAFWCNPISGHNTLYWYLQNLGQGPELLIRYENEEAVDDSQLPKDRFSAERLKGVDSTLKIQPAELGDSAVYLCASSSLAGGENEQFFGPGTRLTVL.

The chain couples TRBV7-9 to TRBJ2-3; 9 bases align to TRBD2. From germline, CDR1 is SEHNR and CDR2 FQNEAQ (reference sequence). With V trimmed by 8 bases and J by 3 bases, 12 bases remained unmatched. The CDR3 covers 16 residues. The CDR3 region has the DNA TGTGCCAGCCGTTCCCTTAGCGGGGGTTGGACAGATACGCAGTATTTT. Amino acid sequence: CASRSLSGGWTDTQYF.

The V and J genes are TRBV6-2 or TRBV6-3 and TRBJ2-3; D is undetermined. The germline gives CDR1 MNHEY, CDR2 SVGEGT. The CDR3 consists of 19 residues. The V end was cut by 0 bases, the J end by 0 bases, with 19 bases between. CDR3 sequence (DNA): TGTGCCAGCAGTTACTCGTTTCGCGACGACGGGTCTAGCACAGATACGCAGTATTTT. Translated, it gives CASSYSFRDDGSSTDTQYF.

V and J are TRBV4-3 and TRBJ2-6; 11 bases fit TRBD1. Germline trimming cut 0 bases from V and 10 bases from J; bases unmatched to any gene: 5. The CDR3 sequence is 16 residues long. Germline V gene lookup returns CDR1 LGHNA and CDR2 YSLEER. For the CDR3, the DNA is TGCGCCAGCAGCCAAGATTCCGGGACAGGGGGGAACGTCCTGACTTTC. This encodes CASSQDSGTGGNVLTF.

The rearrangement uses TRBV7-2 and TRBJ2-1; 8 nucleotides agree with TRBD1. V lost 5 bases, J lost 10 bases, and 13 bases stayed unmatched. The germline gives CDR1 SGHTA, CDR2 FQGNSA. The CDR3 consists of 15 residues. CDR3 sequence: CASSLQGPGQGEQFF. Here the CDR3 DNA reads TGTGCCAGCAGCCTCCAAGGCCCCGGACAGGGAGAGCAGTTCTTC.

This clone was recorded only once. The chain carries TRBV4-3 and TRBJ1-4; D call uncertain. V lost 0 bases and J 8 bases, leaving 7 bases between the germline ends. The CDR3 covers 13 residues. The V gene's germline CDR1 is LGHNA and CDR2 YSLEER. The CDR3 DNA reads as TGCGCCAGCAGCCAAGAAATTCGGGAAAAACTGTTTTTT. Its translation: CASSQEIREKLFF.

The rearrangement joins TRBV2 to TRBJ1-5, with no clear D. V was shortened by 8 bases and J by 0 bases, with 11 bases between the two germline ends. The CDR3 sequence is 14 residues long. Germline V CDR1 and CDR2: SNHLY, FYNNEI. The CDR3 DNA reads as TGTGCCAGCGGGAGGACTGATAGCAATCAGCCCCAGCATTTT. Its protein product is CASGRTDSNQPQHF.

The chain recombines TRBV10-1 with TRBJ2-5; possibly TRBD2 for D (6 bases). Germline CDR1 WNHNN, CDR2 SYGVQD (reference sequence). This CDR3 has 15 amino acids. Trimming cost V 1 base and J 1 base, with 10 bases left between them. The CDR3 region has the DNA TGCGCCAGCAGTGAGTTCTTGGAGGGCCAAGAGACCCAGTACTTC. Protein: CASSEFLEGQETQYF.

A word on this clone: Other DNA sequences from this sample encode an identical CDR3 as well. This chain uses TRBV6-1 with TRBJ1-2; D is perhaps TRBD1 (5 bases). Germline assignment: CDR1 MNHNS and CDR2 SASEGT. V was cut by 0 bases and J by 8 bases, with 13 bases left in between. The CDR3 extends over 14 amino acids. The CDR3 protein is CASSEADRAPGYTF. The CDR3 nucleotides are TGTGCCAGCAGTGAAGCCGACAGAGCCCCCGGCTACACCTTC.

Of note for this clone: A clone one base away is much larger, so this may be a read error. V is TRBV9 and J is TRBJ1-1; D gene uncertain. This CDR3 is 15 amino acids long. The V end lost 0 bases, the J end lost 1 base, and 10 bases lay between the germline ends. The germline V gene has CDR1 SGDLS and CDR2 YYNGEE. This CDR3 is CASSVGEGSNTEAFF. The CDR3 nucleotides read TGTGCCAGCAGCGTAGGCGAGGGCTCGAACACTGAAGCTTTCTTT.

The table lists this clone with a few counts. This chain connects TRBV7-9 to TRBJ1-1, with 9 bases matching TRBD1. This CDR3 is built from 14 residues. The trim removed 6 bases at V and 4 bases at J, leaving 6 bases unmatched. Germline V lookup: CDR1 SEHNR, CDR2 FQNEAQ (reference sequence). The CDR3 sequence is CASSSRTGATEAFF. The DNA for the CDR3 is TGTGCCAGCAGTTCGAGGACAGGGGCCACTGAAGCTTTCTTT.

The V and J genes are TRBV27 and TRBJ1-5; perhaps TRBD1 as D (6 bases). The V end was cut by 8 bases, the J end by 11 bases, with 25 bases between. Per the germline V gene, CDR1 is MNHEY and CDR2 is SMNVEV (reference sequence). The CDR3 has 15 residues. CDR3 sequence (DNA): TGTGCCAGCGGTACTTCTTTGACAGGCCCCAAGGCCCAGCATTTT. As protein: CASGTSLTGPKAQHF.